The rows below give T cell receptor beta chains drawn from one sample of a study of blood T cell repertoires in COVID-19. The table came from immunoSEQ multiplex PCR; TCRdb's copy has only in-frame clones and leaves some out. The sample includes approximately 210,000 clones, approximately 77% seen only once; the top ten take approximately 4%. The specimen sequenced was peripheral blood. The receptors originated from an elderly woman with acute or convalescent COVID-19. Each CDR3 is given with its conserved first and last residue. A D gene is named only where the DNA matches it firmly. Clone size is not always given. Where it is, it says once, few, many or a class for expanded clones.

J | V | length | D | size | CDR3 | DNA
TRBJ2-1 | TRBV7-3 | 15 | NA | NA | CASSFSGMLANEQFF | TGTGCCAGCAGCTTTTCAGGGATGCTCGCAAATGAGCAGTTCTTC
TRBJ1-2 | TRBV5-1 | 15 | TRBD1 | few | CASSLDTGGGYGYTF | TGCGCCAGCAGCTTGGACACAGGGGGCGGGTATGGCTACACCTTC
TRBJ1-6 | TRBV19 | 15 | TRBD1 | NA | CASGPRQGGYSPLHF | TGTGCCAGTGGTCCTCGACAGGGTGGTTATTCACCCCTCCACTTT
TRBJ1-2 | TRBV28 | 16 | NA | NA | CASSFPQGAANYGYTF | TGTGCCAGCAGTTTCCCACAAGGAGCCGCTAACTATGGCTACACCTTC
TRBJ1-1 | TRBV30 | 12 | NA | NA | CAWSELNTEAFF | TGTGCCTGGAGCGAGCTGAACACTGAAGCTTTCTTT
TRBJ2-5 | TRBV30 | 14 | NA | NA | CAWSGGLAGETQYF | TGTGCCTGGAGTGGTGGCCTAGCTGGGGAGACCCAGTACTTC
TRBJ1-2 | TRBV3-1/TRBV3-2 | 15 | TRBD1 | NA | CASSSRQGAGYGYTF | TGTGCCAGCAGCTCTCGACAGGGGGCAGGCTATGGCTACACCTTC
TRBJ1-2 | TRBV11-3 | 13 | NA | NA | CASSYDSGLGYTF | TGTGCCAGCAGCTATGACAGTGGGCTTGGCTACACCTTC
TRBJ1-1 | TRBV5-1 | 15 | TRBD1 | NA | CASSNPGTGSTEAFF | TGCGCCAGCAGCAACCCTGGGACAGGGAGCACTGAAGCTTTCTTT
TRBJ2-3 | TRBV6-5 | 15 | TRBD1 | NA | CASLRDSESTDTQYF | TGTGCCAGTCTACGGGACAGCGAAAGTACAGATACGCAGTATTTT
TRBJ1-2 | TRBV4-3 | 17 | TRBD1 | NA | CASSQEISHRGFWGYTF | TGCGCCAGCAGCCAAGAAATATCACACAGGGGATTTTGGGGCTACACCTTC
TRBJ1-1 | TRBV12-3/TRBV12-4 | 13 | NA | NA | CASSRTVNTEAFF | TGTGCCAGCAGCCGGACAGTGAACACTGAAGCTTTCTTT
TRBJ1-5 | TRBV2 | 14 | TRBD1 | NA | CASSDDRVIQPQHF | TGTGCCAGCAGTGACGACAGGGTCATTCAGCCCCAGCATTTT
TRBJ2-7 | TRBV19 | 14 | TRBD1 | NA | CASSPRDRGREQYF | TGTGCCAGTAGTCCTCGGGACAGGGGGCGCGAGCAGTACTTC
TRBJ2-3 | TRBV7-9 | 16 | TRBD1 | NA | CASSRSTGGSTDTQYF | TGTGCCAGCAGCCGCTCGACAGGGGGCTCCACAGATACGCAGTATTTT
TRBJ2-7 | TRBV18 | 14 | TRBD1 | NA | CASSPGTGSYEQYF | TGTGCCAGCTCACCCGGGACAGGATCCTACGAGCAGTACTTC
TRBJ1-5 | TRBV30 | 16 | NA | NA | CAWSARTINSNQPQHF | TGTGCCTGGAGTGCACGGACAATTAATAGCAATCAGCCCCAGCATTTT
TRBJ1-1 | TRBV19 | 16 | TRBD1 | NA | CASSMRGQGAGTEAFF | TGTGCCAGTAGTATGAGAGGACAGGGAGCTGGTACTGAAGCTTTCTTT
TRBJ2-7 | TRBV15 | 14 | NA | NA | CATSTPGVIYEQYF | TGTGCCACCAGCACGCCAGGGGTCATTTACGAGCAGTACTTC
TRBJ1-2 | TRBV25-1 | 14 | TRBD1 | NA | CASSPRTGYYGYTF | TGTGCCAGCAGTCCCCGGACAGGGTACTATGGCTACACCTTC
TRBJ1-5 | TRBV7-9 | 15 | TRBD1 | NA | CASSFGTGQGQPQHF | TGTGCCAGCAGCTTCGGGACAGGGCAAGGTCAGCCCCAGCATTTT
TRBJ1-2 | TRBV7-3 | 12 | NA | NA | CASSSSGVGYTF | TGTGCCAGCAGCTCTTCAGGGGTCGGCTACACCTTC
TRBJ1-5 | TRBV5-1 | 16 | NA | once | CASSLGADNSNQPQHF | TGCGCCAGCAGCTTGGGGGCAGATAATAGCAATCAGCCCCAGCATTTT
TRBJ2-2 | TRBV5-1 | 14 | NA | NA | CASSSGSNTGELFF | TGCGCCAGCAGCTCCGGGAGTAACACCGGGGAGCTGTTTTTT
TRBJ1-6 | TRBV2 | 14 | TRBD1 | NA | CASVGTVTNSPLHF | TGTGCCAGCGTGGGGACAGTTACTAATTCACCCCTCCACTTT
TRBJ1-3 | TRBV3-1/TRBV3-2 | 16 | TRBD1 | NA | CASSPRLTGLGNTIYF | TGTGCCAGCAGCCCTCGCCTGACAGGGTTAGGAAACACCATATATTTT
TRBJ1-1 | TRBV7-2 | 14 | NA | NA | CASSQEADGTEAFF | TGTGCCAGCAGCCAAGAGGCAGATGGGACTGAAGCTTTCTTT
TRBJ2-3 | TRBV5-8 | 15 | NA | once | CASSPTGSSTDTQYF | TGTGCCAGCAGTCCGACCGGGAGTAGCACAGATACGCAGTATTTT
TRBJ1-2 | TRBV28 | 14 | TRBD1 | NA | CASRPQQGYYGYTF | TGTGCCAGCAGACCTCAACAGGGGTACTATGGCTACACCTTC
TRBJ2-3 | TRBV18 | 16 | TRBD1 | NA | CASSPSDRGLRDTQYF | TGTGCCAGCTCACCTTCGGACAGGGGGCTGAGAGATACGCAGTATTTT
TRBJ1-1 | TRBV24-1 | 13 | NA | NA | CATSDPRNTEAFF | TGTGCCACCAGTGACCCCAGGAACACTGAAGCTTTCTTT
TRBJ2-1 | TRBV7-9 | 15 | TRBD2 | NA | CASSPGTGGPGEQFF | TGTGCCAGCAGCCCAGGGACGGGGGGGCCTGGTGAGCAGTTCTTC
TRBJ1-4 | TRBV5-5 | 14 | NA | NA | CASSLEGHGEKLFF | TGTGCCAGCAGCCTAGAGGGACACGGAGAAAAACTGTTTTTT
TRBJ2-5 | TRBV5-1 | 16 | NA | NA | CASSLAVSGFQETQYF | TGCGCCAGCAGCTTGGCCGTTAGCGGCTTCCAAGAGACCCAGTACTTC
TRBJ1-1 | TRBV5-1 | 14 | TRBD1 | NA | CASSSSGGGTEAFF | TGCGCCAGCAGCTCGTCAGGGGGTGGGACTGAAGCTTTCTTT
TRBJ2-2 | TRBV9 | 17 | TRBD2 | few | CASSTSSSGGITGELFF | TGTGCCAGCAGCACCAGCTCTAGCGGGGGGATTACCGGGGAGCTGTTTTTT
TRBJ2-6 | TRBV5-6 | 15 | NA | NA | CASSFWRAGANVLTF | TGTGCCAGCAGCTTTTGGAGGGCTGGGGCCAACGTCCTGACTTTC
TRBJ1-3 | TRBV2 | 16 | NA | once | CASSVQHRVVPDTIYF | TGTGCCAGCAGTGTCCAGCACAGGGTGGTTCCAGACACCATATATTTT
TRBJ1-2 | TRBV30 | 13 | TRBD1 | NA | CAWGRDRGYGYTF | TGTGCCTGGGGCCGGGACAGGGGTTATGGCTACACCTTC
TRBJ1-5 | TRBV6-5 | 15 | TRBD1 | NA | CASRRDRDFNQPQHF | TGTGCCAGCAGACGGGACAGGGACTTCAATCAGCCCCAGCATTTT
TRBJ1-4 | TRBV2 | 14 | TRBD1 | NA | CASSYRGVNEKLFF | TGTGCCAGCAGTTACAGGGGGGTTAATGAAAAACTGTTTTTT
TRBJ1-2 | TRBV9 | 15 | TRBD1 | NA | CASSAPGGSDYGYTF | TGTGCCAGCAGCGCGCCAGGGGGCTCAGACTATGGCTACACCTTC
TRBJ1-6 | TRBV7-2 | 14 | NA | NA | CASSLVEGGSPLHF | TGTGCCAGCAGCTTAGTGGAGGGCGGTTCACCCCTCCACTTT
TRBJ1-4 | TRBV7-9 | 16 | NA | NA | CASSLGLQGANEKLFF | TGTGCCAGCAGCTTAGGTTTACAGGGCGCTAATGAAAAACTGTTTTTT
TRBJ1-5 | TRBV29-1 | 13 | NA | once | CSVVGGGDQPQHF | TGCAGCGTTGTGGGGGGAGGCGATCAGCCCCAGCATTTT
TRBJ1-6 | TRBV7-2 | 13 | NA | NA | CASSLMDEGPLHF | TGTGCCAGCAGCTTGATGGATGAGGGACCCCTCCACTTT
TRBJ1-1 | TRBV5-3 | 18 | TRBD1 | NA | CARSHSRDRGLMGTEAFF | TGTGCCAGAAGCCACTCGCGGGACAGGGGGCTGATGGGAACTGAAGCTTTCTTT
TRBJ2-7 | TRBV4-1 | 17 | TRBD2 | NA | CASSQDRKAGGPHEQYF | TGCGCCAGCAGCCAAGATCGAAAAGCGGGGGGGCCCCACGAGCAGTACTTC
TRBJ2-1 | TRBV28 | 13 | NA | NA | CASSLAGNNEQFF | TGTGCCAGCAGTCTCGCAGGCAACAATGAGCAGTTCTTC